The rows below give T cell receptor beta chains drawn from one sample of a study of blood T cell repertoires in COVID-19. Method: immunoSEQ multiplex PCR; TCRdb's copy keeps in-frame clones and lacks some. The sample yields about 250,000 clones, 75% to 90% seen once. Sequenced: PBMCs or T cells enriched from blood (not recorded which). These receptors were collected from a woman aged 18-35 years who had recovered from COVID-19. Both conserved end residues are part of each CDR3. D genes are given only for firm matches. Where a row states a size, it is once, few, many or the class of an expanded clone; other rows omit it.

J gene,D gene,clone size,V gene,CDR3 protein,CDR3 DNA
TRBJ2-7,NA,NA,TRBV5-4,CASSYDRYYEQYF,TGTGCCAGCAGTTACGACAGGTACTACGAGCAGTACTTC
TRBJ1-4,NA,NA,TRBV12-3/TRBV12-4,CASSLETGKLFF,TGTGCCAGCAGTTTAGAGACGGGAAAACTGTTTTTT
TRBJ1-2,TRBD1,NA,TRBV27,CASSGSGGLFYGYTF,TGTGCCAGCAGCGGGTCAGGGGGCCTCTTCTATGGCTACACCTTC
TRBJ1-2,TRBD1,NA,TRBV28,CASSFGDRDGYTF,TGTGCCAGCAGTTTCGGGGACAGGGATGGCTACACCTTC
TRBJ1-1,TRBD1,NA,TRBV5-4,CASSIEDREDTEAFF,TGTGCCAGCAGCATCGAGGACAGGGAGGACACTGAAGCTTTCTTT
TRBJ2-4,NA,NA,TRBV2,CASKGDIQYF,TGTGCCAGCAAAGGGGACATTCAGTACTTC
TRBJ1-5,TRBD1,NA,TRBV19,CASQDRVGAQPQHF,TGTGCCAGTCAGGACAGGGTAGGTGCTCAGCCCCAGCATTTT
TRBJ2-3,TRBD2,NA,TRBV30,CAWNGRGLDTQYF,TGTGCCTGGAATGGGCGGGGGTTGGATACGCAGTATTTT
TRBJ1-5,NA,NA,TRBV5-1,CASSLDGGNNQPQHF,TGCGCCAGCAGCTTGGATGGGGGGAACAATCAGCCCCAGCATTTT
TRBJ1-2,TRBD1,once,TRBV28,CASSTTGGVNYGYTF,TGTGCCAGCAGTACTACAGGGGGAGTTAACTATGGCTACACCTTC
TRBJ2-3,NA,NA,TRBV6-6,CASTAGVWVDTQYF,TGTGCCAGCACGGCCGGGGTTTGGGTAGATACGCAGTATTTT
TRBJ1-5,NA,NA,TRBV12-3/TRBV12-4,CASSLALNQPQHF,TGTGCCAGCAGTTTAGCTCTCAATCAGCCCCAGCATTTT
TRBJ1-3,NA,NA,TRBV19,CASSIQGGESGNTIYF,TGTGCCAGTAGTATACAGGGCGGCGAATCTGGAAACACCATATATTTT
TRBJ1-2,TRBD1,few,TRBV2,CASRGTGVNYGYTF,TGTGCCAGCAGGGGGACAGGAGTTAACTATGGCTACACCTTC
TRBJ1-5,TRBD1,NA,TRBV7-8,CASSLDDQGTDLRYSNQPQHF,TGTGCCAGCAGCTTAGACGACCAGGGGACAGACTTAAGATATAGCAATCAGCCCCAGCATTTT
TRBJ1-5,NA,once,TRBV6-2/TRBV6-3,CASSYWAGQPQHF,TGTGCCAGCAGTTATTGGGCAGGACAGCCCCAGCATTTT
TRBJ2-2,NA,NA,TRBV5-4,CASSLGDNAGELFF,TGTGCCAGCAGCTTGGGGGACAACGCCGGGGAGCTGTTTTTT
TRBJ1-1,TRBD1,NA,TRBV10-1,CASSDATTGDTEAFF,TGCGCCAGCAGTGATGCAACAACAGGGGACACTGAAGCTTTCTTT
TRBJ2-2,NA,few,TRBV19,CASSVQKQGFTGELFF,TGTGCCAGTAGTGTACAAAAACAGGGTTTCACCGGGGAGCTGTTTTTT
TRBJ2-3,TRBD1,NA,TRBV9,CASSVGQGLSDTQYF,TGTGCCAGCAGCGTAGGACAGGGTTTGTCGGATACGCAGTATTTT
TRBJ2-1,TRBD2,NA,TRBV20-1,CSASLLAGYNEQFF,TGCAGTGCTAGTCTACTAGCGGGATACAATGAGCAGTTCTTC
TRBJ2-3,TRBD2,NA,TRBV5-1,CASSLAGTSGYTDTQYF,TGCGCCAGCAGCTTGGCGGGGACTAGCGGATACACAGATACGCAGTATTTT
TRBJ2-7,NA,NA,TRBV5-5,CASSGRDFVYEQYF,TGTGCCAGCAGCGGCCGGGACTTCGTCTACGAGCAGTACTTC
TRBJ2-3,TRBD2,NA,TRBV30,CAWSVRPAGGGDTQYF,TGTGCCTGGAGTGTACGCCCAGCGGGGGGAGGAGATACGCAGTATTTT
TRBJ2-2,TRBD2,NA,TRBV5-1,CASSLAGPSGGPWDGELFF,TGCGCCAGCAGCTTGGCCGGGCCTAGCGGGGGCCCCTGGGACGGGGAGCTGTTTTTT
TRBJ2-1,TRBD2,few,TRBV3-1/TRBV3-2,CASSLEGWRGGGGEQFF,TGTGCCAGCAGCCTCGAGGGCTGGCGGGGGGGTGGAGGTGAGCAGTTCTTC
TRBJ2-6,NA,NA,TRBV18,CASSLELASGANVLTF,TGTGCCAGCTCACTGGAGTTGGCTTCTGGGGCCAACGTCCTGACTTTC
TRBJ2-5,NA,NA,TRBV28,CASSFGGPLKTQYF,TGTGCCAGCAGTTTCGGGGGGCCGCTGAAGACCCAGTACTTC
TRBJ2-2,TRBD2,once,TRBV12-5,CASGPQTSSNTGELFF,TGTGCTAGTGGTCCCCAGACTAGCTCGAACACCGGGGAGCTGTTTTTT
TRBJ2-3,NA,once,TRBV6-5,CASSIQGTSTDTQYF,TGTGCCAGCAGCATTCAGGGAACTAGCACAGATACGCAGTATTTT
TRBJ2-1,NA,NA,TRBV29-1,CSVVQGGFYNEQFF,TGCAGCGTTGTACAGGGGGGGTTCTACAATGAGCAGTTCTTC
TRBJ2-5,TRBD1,NA,TRBV20-1,CSAQGEETQYF,TGCAGTGCCCAGGGGGAAGAGACCCAGTACTTC
TRBJ1-1,NA,NA,TRBV28,CASSLTANTEAFF,TGTGCCAGCAGTTTGACAGCGAACACTGAAGCTTTCTTT
TRBJ1-6,TRBD1,NA,TRBV7-8,CASSHTGGGHNSPLHF,TGTGCCAGCAGCCACACAGGGGGCGGCCATAATTCACCCCTCCACTTT
TRBJ2-7,NA,NA,TRBV25-1,CASSAITGSDEQYF,TGTGCCAGCAGTGCCATTACAGGTTCAGACGAGCAGTACTTC
TRBJ2-7,TRBD1,NA,TRBV12-3/TRBV12-4,CASKMTGDGEQYF,TGTGCCAGCAAAATGACAGGGGACGGCGAGCAGTACTTC
TRBJ2-1,NA,NA,TRBV9,CASSVEPRYNEQFF,TGTGCCAGCAGCGTAGAACCTAGGTACAATGAGCAGTTCTTC
TRBJ2-7,NA,NA,TRBV7-8,CASSLPTGELEQYF,TGTGCCAGCAGCTTACCAACGGGAGAGTTGGAGCAGTACTTC
TRBJ2-7,NA,NA,TRBV14,CASSHLDSREQYF,TGTGCCAGCAGCCATCTCGACAGTAGGGAGCAGTACTTC
TRBJ1-1,NA,NA,TRBV2,CASSEAGRIEAFF,TGTGCCAGCAGTGAAGCGGGCAGAATAGAAGCTTTCTTT
TRBJ1-2,NA,NA,TRBV6-4,CASTVLNTGPIGDGYTF,TGTGCCAGCACTGTACTCAATACCGGGCCCATCGGGGATGGCTACACCTTC
TRBJ1-2,NA,once,TRBV28,CASSLYRREKDGYTF,TGTGCCAGCAGTTTATATAGGAGGGAGAAGGATGGCTACACCTTC
TRBJ2-1,TRBD2,NA,TRBV7-2,CASSLIAGSVYNEQFF,TGTGCCAGCAGCTTGATAGCGGGGTCGGTATACAATGAGCAGTTCTTC
TRBJ2-7,NA,NA,TRBV4-2,CASSQEAVTYEQYF,TGTGCCAGCAGCCAAGAGGCGGTCACCTACGAGCAGTACTTC
TRBJ1-4,NA,NA,TRBV15,CATSRDGRAREKLFF,TGTGCCACCAGCAGAGATGGGAGGGCCCGGGAAAAACTGTTTTTT
TRBJ1-1,NA,NA,TRBV19,CASSLGGTMNTEAFF,TGTGCCAGTAGTCTGGGGGGGACCATGAACACTGAAGCTTTCTTT
TRBJ2-3,NA,NA,TRBV12-3/TRBV12-4,CASVRASTDTQYF,TGTGCCAGCGTCCGAGCTAGCACAGATACGCAGTATTTT
TRBJ1-2,NA,NA,TRBV10-3,CAISERQVNYGYTF,TGTGCCATCAGTGAAAGGCAGGTGAACTATGGCTACACCTTC
TRBJ2-7,TRBD1,NA,TRBV10-3,CAINNDRAGEQYF,TGTGCCATCAACAACGACAGGGCCGGCGAGCAGTACTTC
TRBJ2-5,TRBD1,NA,TRBV7-9,CASSGTGGRETQYF,TGTGCCAGCAGCGGGACAGGGGGTCGGGAGACCCAGTACTTC
TRBJ2-3,TRBD2,NA,TRBV7-9,CASSNSGGRADTQYF,TGTGCCAGCAGCAATAGCGGGGGGAGGGCAGATACGCAGTATTTT
TRBJ2-1,TRBD2,NA,TRBV29-1,CSVERSGGLNDEQFF,TGCAGCGTTGAACGGAGCGGGGGGCTAAATGATGAGCAGTTCTTC
TRBJ2-1,TRBD2,NA,TRBV2,CASVTSGGYNEQFF,TGTGCCAGCGTGACTAGCGGGGGGTACAATGAGCAGTTCTTC
TRBJ2-3,NA,NA,TRBV5-1,CASSLRGTRDTQYF,TGCGCCAGCAGCTTGAGGGGCACCAGAGATACGCAGTATTTT